Listed here are 21 T cell receptor beta chains from one sample, sequenced in a study of T cells expressing NK-cell markers. TCRdb re-called the 5' RACE reads, yielding one record per CDR3 amino acid sequence without DNA. This sample contains 300,000 to 450,000 distinct CDR3 sequences. Sequences were obtained from blood T cells: a sorted CD56 or NKG2C T cell subset, CD4+ or CD8+ T cells, or bulk PBMC T cells (not recorded which). These receptors were collected from a man aged 18-69 years in good health.

This chain uses TRBV5-1 with TRBJ2-2. The CDR3 contains 16 residues. Germline assignment: CDR1 SGHRS and CDR2 YFSETQ. The CDR3: CASSLLLAANTGELFF.

This chain connects TRBV3-1 to TRBJ2-1; TCRdb's assignment of TRBD1 cannot be checked, as there is no DNA. Germline V gene lookup returns CDR1 LGHDT and CDR2 YNNKEL (reference sequence). CDR3 length equals 17 residues. The CDR3 region is CATGGQGPIKSYNEQFF.

This sequence joins TRBV3-1 and TRBJ1-4. The CDR3 loop spans 16 amino acids. CDR1 and CDR2 (germline): LGHDT, YNNKEL (reference sequence). The CDR3 here is CASSAGGKRINEKLFF. Drawing the rest from reference TRBV3-1 and TRBJ1-4, the complete variable domain is DTAVSQTPKYLVTQMGNDKSIKCEQNLGHDTMYWYKQDSKKFLKIMFSYNNKELIINETVPNRFSPKSPDKAHLNLHINSLELGDSAVYFCASSAGGKRINEKLFFGSGTQLSVL.

The chain recombines TRBV9 with TRBJ1-2; the TCRdb call, TRBD1, lacks DNA for checking. From germline, CDR1 is SGDLS and CDR2 YYNGEE. The CDR3 sequence is 15 residues long. CDR3 sequence: CASSVAGRDRGGYTF. The variable domain in full, completed from reference TRBV9 and TRBJ1-2, reads DSGVTQTPKHLITATGQRVTLRCSPRSGDLSVYWYQQSLDQGLQFLIQYYNGEERAKGNILERFSAQQFPDLHSELNLSSLELGDSALYFCASSVAGRDRGGYTFGSGTRLTVV.

This chain links TRBV15 with TRBJ2-7; TCRdb lists TRBD1, though no DNA is available to test this call. Germline V gene lookup returns CDR1 LNHNV and CDR2 YYDKDF (reference sequence). The CDR3 has 15 amino acids. CDR3 loop: CATSRSTGGHYEQYF. Filled out from reference TRBV15 and TRBJ2-7, the complete variable domain reads DAMVIQNPRYQVTQFGKPVTLSCSQTLNHNVMYWYQQKSSQAPKLLFHYYDKDFNNEADTPDNFQSRRPNTSFCFLDIRSPGLGDTAMYLCATSRSTGGHYEQYFGPGTRLTVT.

The chain recombines TRBV4-2 with TRBJ2-6; TCRdb reports TRBD2, a call that lacks DNA to check it against. CDR3 length: 18 residues. Germline loops: CDR1 LGHNA, CDR2 YNFKEQ. The CDR3 sequence: CASSQDGLAGVGANVLTF.

V and J are TRBV6-5 and TRBJ2-3; TCRdb selects TRBD1, and the lack of DNA leaves this call unchecked. CDR1 is MNHEY, CDR2 SVGAGI, per germline. The CDR3 contains 13 residues. The CDR3: CASSSRQADTQYF.

This rearrangement joins TRBV20-1 to TRBJ1-2. Germline CDR1 is DFQATT and CDR2 is SNEGSKA (reference sequence). This CDR3 has 16 amino acids. The CDR3 sequence: CSARGSPSGANYGYTF.

The chain has TRBV20-1 and TRBJ1-1; TCRdb gives TRBD1 as the D gene, but with no DNA this cannot be confirmed. The CDR3 length is 12 residues. Looked up from germline, CDR1 is DFQATT and CDR2 is SNEGSKA (reference sequence). Here the CDR3 reads CSGRPMGTEAFF.

This rearrangement joins TRBV27 to TRBJ2-1. CDR3 length equals 13 residues. Per germline, CDR1 MNHEY and CDR2 SMNVEV (reference sequence). The CDR3 spells CASSSMGYNEQFF.

V and J are TRBV28 and TRBJ1-2. Germline assignment: CDR1 MDHEN and CDR2 SYDVKM. This CDR3 contains 14 residues. The CDR3 loop reads CASSLLTALYGYTF.

V and J are TRBV29-1 and TRBJ2-3. Per the germline V gene, CDR1 is SQVTM and CDR2 is ANQGSEA. The CDR3 loop spans 13 amino acids. The CDR3 sequence: CSVERQGTDTQYF.

This chain connects TRBV12-5 to TRBJ2-3; the TCRdb call, TRBD1, lacks DNA for checking. The CDR3 is 16 residues long. Germline V CDR1 and CDR2: LGHNT, FRNRAP. The chain's CDR3 is CASGPGSGQNTDTQYF.

The chain joins TRBV11-2 to TRBJ2-7; absent DNA, TCRdb's TRBD1 call cannot be checked. This CDR3 is built from 15 residues. CDR1 is SGHAT and CDR2 is FQNNGV in the germline V gene. CDR3 amino acids: CASRIPGTGHYEQYF. Variable domain in full (rest from reference TRBV11-2 and TRBJ2-7): EAGVAQSPRYKIIEKRQSVAFWCNPISGHATLYWYQQILGQGPKLLIQFQNNGVVDDSQLPKDRFSAERLKGVDSTLKIQPAKLEDSAVYLCASRIPGTGHYEQYFGPGTRLTVT.

The chain carries TRBV7-9 and TRBJ1-5. Per germline, CDR1 SEHNR and CDR2 FQNEAQ (reference sequence). CDR3 length equals 14 residues. The CDR3: CASRDDTHNQPQHF.

The chain couples TRBV9 to TRBJ1-4; there is no DNA to check the TCRdb D call of TRBD1. Germline assignment: CDR1 SGDLS and CDR2 YYNGEE. CDR3 length: 12 amino acids. The CDR3 spells CASSAQGGRLFF.

This chain joins TRBV6-5 and TRBJ1-2; without DNA, the TCRdb call of TRBD1 cannot be checked. Germline V gene sequence: CDR1 MNHEY, CDR2 SVGAGI. The CDR3 totals 14 residues. The CDR3 loop reads CASSHRGQDYGYTF.

The rearrangement links TRBV28 to TRBJ2-5. Germline V gene sequence: CDR1 MDHEN, CDR2 SYDVKM. The CDR3 is made up of 15 amino acids. The CDR3: CASRPKRVISETQYF. Filled out from reference TRBV28 and TRBJ2-5, the complete variable domain reads DVKVTQSSRYLVKRTGEKVFLECVQDMDHENMFWYRQDPGLGLRLIYFSYDVKMKEKGDIPEGYSVSREKKERFSLILESASTNQTSMYLCASRPKRVISETQYFGPGTRLLVL.

The chain combines TRBV5-1 with TRBJ2-6. This CDR3 spans 17 amino acids. In germline, CDR1 is SGHRS, CDR2 YFSETQ. The CDR3 sequence is CASSLVGSGSGANVLTF.

The chain recombines TRBV6-1 with TRBJ1-6. The CDR3 sequence is 15 residues long. Per germline, CDR1 MNHNS and CDR2 SASEGT. Here the CDR3 reads CASRGIAWGNSPLHF.

CDR3 in amino acids: CASSGIRIQETQYF. This chain joins TRBV2 and TRBJ2-5. Germline assignment: CDR1 SNHLY and CDR2 FYNNEI. This CDR3 spans 14 amino acids.